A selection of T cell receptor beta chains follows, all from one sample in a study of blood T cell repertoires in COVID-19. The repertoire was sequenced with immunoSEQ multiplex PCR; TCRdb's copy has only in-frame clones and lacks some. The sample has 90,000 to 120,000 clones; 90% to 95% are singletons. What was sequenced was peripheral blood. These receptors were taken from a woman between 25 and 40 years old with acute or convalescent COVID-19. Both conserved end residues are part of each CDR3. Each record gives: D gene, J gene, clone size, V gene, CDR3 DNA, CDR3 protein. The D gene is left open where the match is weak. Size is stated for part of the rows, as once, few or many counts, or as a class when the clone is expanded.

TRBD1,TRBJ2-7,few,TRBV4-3,TGCGCCAGCAGCCAAGCATCCGGGACAGGGGTCTACGAGCAGTACTTC,CASSQASGTGVYEQYF
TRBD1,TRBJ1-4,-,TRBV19,TGTGCCAGTAGCAAAAGGACAGGGGGCATTGAAAAACTGTTTTTT,CASSKRTGGIEKLFF
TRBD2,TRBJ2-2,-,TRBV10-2,TGCGCCAGTAAACTAGCGGGAGGGGCCGGGGAGCTGTTTTTT,CASKLAGGAGELFF
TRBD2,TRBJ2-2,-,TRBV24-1,TGTGCCACCAGTGATCTAGCGGGTGGCTACACCGGGGAGCTGTTTTTT,CATSDLAGGYTGELFF
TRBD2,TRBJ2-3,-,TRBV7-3,TGTGCCAGCAGCTCCCGGACTAGTCCCACAGATACGCAGTATTTT,CASSSRTSPTDTQYF
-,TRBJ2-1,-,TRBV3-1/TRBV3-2,TGTGCCAGCAGCCTTACTAGCCCTAATGAGCAGTTCTTC,CASSLTSPNEQFF
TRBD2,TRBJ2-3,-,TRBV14,TGTGCCAGCAGCCAATACGCTAGCGGGATAACCACAGATACGCAGTATTTT,CASSQYASGITTDTQYF
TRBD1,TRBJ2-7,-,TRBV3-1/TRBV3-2,TGTGCCAGCAGCCCGTGGGGGACAGGGGCAAACGAGCAGTACTTC,CASSPWGTGANEQYF
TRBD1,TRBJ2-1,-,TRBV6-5,TGTGCCAGTGGGCCGGGGACAGACCTCTTCTTC,CASGPGTDLFF
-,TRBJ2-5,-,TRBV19,TGTGCCAGTACAAAGAATCACGGGTCCGAGACCCAGTACTTC,CASTKNHGSETQYF
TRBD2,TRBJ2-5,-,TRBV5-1,TGCGCCAGCAGCCGCGCTCACTCAGCGGGACCAGAGGGAGAGACCCAGTACTTC,CASSRAHSAGPEGETQYF
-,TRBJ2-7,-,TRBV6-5,TGTGCCAGCAGTTCAGGGCTCCCCTACGAGCAGTACTTC,CASSSGLPYEQYF
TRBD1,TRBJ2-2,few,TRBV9,TGTGCCAGCAGCGTAGTTGACAGGGGGCTCACCGGGGAGCTGTTTTTT,CASSVVDRGLTGELFF
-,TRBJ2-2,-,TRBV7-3,TGTGCCAGCAGCTTCGAGCCAACCGGGGAGCTGTTTTTT,CASSFEPTGELFF
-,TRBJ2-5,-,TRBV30,TGTGCCGCAAAGAGTAGGTTTGGGAGAAACCAAGAGACCCAGTACTTC,CAAKSRFGRNQETQYF
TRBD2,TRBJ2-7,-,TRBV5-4,TGTGCCAGCAGCCGGACTAGCGGCTACGAGCAGTACTTC,CASSRTSGYEQYF
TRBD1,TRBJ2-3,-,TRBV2,TGTGCCAGCAGAGCCGGACAGGGGATAACAGATACGCAGTATTTT,CASRAGQGITDTQYF
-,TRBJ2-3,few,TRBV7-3,TGTGCCAGCAGCTTTCAGGGGAGTACAGATACGCAGTATTTT,CASSFQGSTDTQYF
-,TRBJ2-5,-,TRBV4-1,TGCGCCAGCAGCCGGGGGACATTTAAAGAGACCCAGTACTTC,CASSRGTFKETQYF
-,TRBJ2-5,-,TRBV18,TGTGCCAGCTCAACTCAAGAGACCCAGTACTTC,CASSTQETQYF
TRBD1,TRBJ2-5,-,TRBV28,TGTGCCAGCAGGCCCTGGGACAGCTTCCAAGAGACCCAGTACTTC,CASRPWDSFQETQYF
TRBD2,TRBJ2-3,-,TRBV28,TGTGCCAGCAGAGGCGGGGGGGCTAATACGCAGTATTTT,CASRGGGANTQYF
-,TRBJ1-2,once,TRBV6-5,TGTGCCAGCAGCTCCACTGTTGGCTACACCTTC,CASSSTVGYTF
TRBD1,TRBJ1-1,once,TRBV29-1,TGCAGCGTTGAAGGGGGACAGGGGGCGTCTGCTTTCTTT,CSVEGGQGASAFF
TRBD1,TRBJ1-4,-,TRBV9,TGTGCCAGCAGCGTAGGGACACAGGGGGCGAGTGAAAAACTGTTTTTT,CASSVGTQGASEKLFF
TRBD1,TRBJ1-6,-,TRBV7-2,TGTGCCAGCAGCTTAGGGGGACAGACAAATTCACCCCTCCACTTT,CASSLGGQTNSPLHF
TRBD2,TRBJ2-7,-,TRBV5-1,TGCGCCAGCAGCCTAAGTTCCCGACTAGCCATGACCTACGAGCAGTACTTC,CASSLSSRLAMTYEQYF
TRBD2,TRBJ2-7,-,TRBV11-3,TGTGCCAGCAGCCCAATGCGGGGGGAGGTATACGAGCAGTACTTC,CASSPMRGEVYEQYF
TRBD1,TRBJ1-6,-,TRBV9,TGTGCCAGCAGCGCACAGGGGGCAATTTCACCCCTCCACTTT,CASSAQGAISPLHF